This entry features one T cell receptor beta chain sequence. This entry comes from a study of blood T cell repertoires in COVID-19. Background on the study: COVID-19 samples from acute and convalescent phases originated in the United States, Italy and Spain. T cells, B-cell-depleted T cells, or PBMCs supplied cDNA or gDNA.

Trimming took 3 bases from V and 0 from J, leaving 8 bases between them. The CDR3 runs to 14 residues. Germline loops: CDR1 MDHEN, CDR2 SYDVKM. In the original processing: Nucleated cell number was recorded as an estimate derived from reference gene primer amplification. Assay: immunoSEQ multiplex PCR; the TCRdb copy retains only in-frame clones and omits some. V, J and clone size are those of that table, while D and trimming were read from the DNA. Of approximately 110,000 clones listed, over 65% are singletons. This receptor was taken from a human donor with acute or convalescent COVID-19. The donor label of this sample is uncertain. The sequencing sample was made of peripheral blood. V is TRBV28 and J is TRBJ1-1; no reliable D call. The DNA of the CDR3 is TGTGCCAGCAGTTTCCTACAGATGAACACTGAAGCTTTCTTT. It translates to CASSFLQMNTEAFF.